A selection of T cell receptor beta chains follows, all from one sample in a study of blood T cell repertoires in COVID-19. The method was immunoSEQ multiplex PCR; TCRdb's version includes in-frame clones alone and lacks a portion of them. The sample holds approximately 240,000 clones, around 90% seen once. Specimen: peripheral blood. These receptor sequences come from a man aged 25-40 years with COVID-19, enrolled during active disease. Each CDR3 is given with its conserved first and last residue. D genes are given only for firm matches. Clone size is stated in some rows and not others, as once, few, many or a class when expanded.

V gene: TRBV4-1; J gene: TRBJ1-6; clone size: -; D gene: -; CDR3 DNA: TGCGCCAGCAGCCGGGCCACCGTGGGCCGAACCTATAATTCACCCCTCCACTTT; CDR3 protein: CASSRATVGRTYNSPLHF
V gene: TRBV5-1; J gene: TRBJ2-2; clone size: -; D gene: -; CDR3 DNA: TGCGCCAGCAGCTTGGGGCGGGACACCGGGGAGCTGTTTTTT; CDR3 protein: CASSLGRDTGELFF
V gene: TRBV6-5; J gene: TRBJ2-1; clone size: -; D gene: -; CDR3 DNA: TGTGCCAGCCGGACGTTCGACACCTCGGGAAATGAGCAGTTCTTC; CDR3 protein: CASRTFDTSGNEQFF
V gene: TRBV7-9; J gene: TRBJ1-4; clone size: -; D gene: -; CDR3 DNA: TGTGCCAGCAGCCCCCGCAGGGTTCAGACTAATGAAAAACTGTTTTTT; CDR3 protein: CASSPRRVQTNEKLFF
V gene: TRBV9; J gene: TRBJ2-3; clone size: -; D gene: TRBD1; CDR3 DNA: TGTGCCAGCACGGACAGGACAGATACGCAGTATTTT; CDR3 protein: CASTDRTDTQYF
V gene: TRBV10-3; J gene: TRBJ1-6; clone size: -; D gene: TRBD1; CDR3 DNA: TGTGCCATCAGGGGACAGGACACCCTTAATTCACCCCTCCACTTT; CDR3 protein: CAIRGQDTLNSPLHF
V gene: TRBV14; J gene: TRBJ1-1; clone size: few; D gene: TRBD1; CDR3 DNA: TGTGCCAGCAGCCAAGAGCATGGCAGGGGGCCCTCTTTCTTT; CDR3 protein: CASSQEHGRGPSFF
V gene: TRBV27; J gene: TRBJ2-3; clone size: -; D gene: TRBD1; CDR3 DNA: TGTGCCAGCAGTCCAACAGGGGGCCCGTGGGATACGCAGTATTTT; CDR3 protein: CASSPTGGPWDTQYF
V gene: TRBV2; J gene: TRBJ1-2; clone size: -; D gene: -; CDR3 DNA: TGTGCCAGCAGCCCGGGACTCAACTATGGCTACACCTTC; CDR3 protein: CASSPGLNYGYTF
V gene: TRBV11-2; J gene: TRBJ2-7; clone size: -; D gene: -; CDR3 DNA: TGTGCCAGCAGCTTGCGGGGGGACAGCCACTCCTACGAGCAGTACTTC; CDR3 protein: CASSLRGDSHSYEQYF
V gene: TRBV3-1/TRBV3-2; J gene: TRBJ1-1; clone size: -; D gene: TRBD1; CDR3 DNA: TGTGCCAGCAGTCCCAATCAACAGGGGTTGAACACTGAAGCTTTCTTT; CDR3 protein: CASSPNQQGLNTEAFF
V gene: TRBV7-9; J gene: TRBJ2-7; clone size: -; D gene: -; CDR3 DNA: TGTGCCAGCAGCTCCCTTGGGGCCTCCTACGAGCAGTACTTC; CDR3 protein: CASSSLGASYEQYF
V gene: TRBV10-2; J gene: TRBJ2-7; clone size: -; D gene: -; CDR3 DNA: TGCGCCAGCCAGACTAACGACGGACTCGGGCAGTACTTC; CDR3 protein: CASQTNDGLGQYF
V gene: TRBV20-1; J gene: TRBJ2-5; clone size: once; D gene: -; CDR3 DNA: TGCAGTGCTAGTAGGCCTGGACTACAAGAGACCCAGTACTTC; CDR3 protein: CSASRPGLQETQYF
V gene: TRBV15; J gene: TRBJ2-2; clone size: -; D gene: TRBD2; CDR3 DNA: TGTGCCACCAGGGCAACGGGGGGCACCGGGGAGCTGTTTTTT; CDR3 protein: CATRATGGTGELFF
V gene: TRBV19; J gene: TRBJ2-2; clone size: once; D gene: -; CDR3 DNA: TGTGCCAGTAGTAGCACAGTGAACACCGGGGAGCTGTTTTTT; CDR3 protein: CASSSTVNTGELFF
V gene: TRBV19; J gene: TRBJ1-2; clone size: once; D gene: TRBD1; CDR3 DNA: TGTGCCAGTAGTAAAGGGACAGGGATTGCCTATGGCTACACCTTC; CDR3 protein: CASSKGTGIAYGYTF
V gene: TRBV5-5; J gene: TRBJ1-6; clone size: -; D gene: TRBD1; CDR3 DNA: TGTGCCAGCAGCGGGGACAGGCCGGGAGCGAGCCTAAATTCACCCCTCCACTTT; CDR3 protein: CASSGDRPGASLNSPLHF
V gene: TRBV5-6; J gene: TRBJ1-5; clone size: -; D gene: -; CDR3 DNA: TGTGCCAGCAGCCTCCAGGTAGGGGATAGCAATCAGCCCCAGCATTTT; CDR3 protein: CASSLQVGDSNQPQHF
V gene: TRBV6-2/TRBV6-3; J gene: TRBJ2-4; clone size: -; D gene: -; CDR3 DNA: TGTGCCAGCAGTTACGTGGGAGTCAAAAACATTCAGTACTTC; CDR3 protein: CASSYVGVKNIQYF
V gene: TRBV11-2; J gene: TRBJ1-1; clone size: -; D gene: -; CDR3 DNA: TGTGCCAGCAGCCCCCTGGGAGGGGCGGTCACTGAAGCTTTCTTT; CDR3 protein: CASSPLGGAVTEAFF
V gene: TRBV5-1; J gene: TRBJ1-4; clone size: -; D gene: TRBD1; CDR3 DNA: TGCGCCAGCATGGACAGGGCAGGGGAGAGCGAAAAACTGTTTTTT; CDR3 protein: CASMDRAGESEKLFF
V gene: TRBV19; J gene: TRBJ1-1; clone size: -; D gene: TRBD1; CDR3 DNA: TGTGCCACCCGGGACAGGGTGCAAATGAACACTGAAGCTTTCTTT; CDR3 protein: CATRDRVQMNTEAFF
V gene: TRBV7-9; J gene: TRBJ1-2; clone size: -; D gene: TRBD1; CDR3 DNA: TGTGCCAGCAGCTCCACGGACAGGGCATATGGCTACACCTTC; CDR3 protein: CASSSTDRAYGYTF
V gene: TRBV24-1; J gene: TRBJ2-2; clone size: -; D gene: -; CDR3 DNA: TGTGCCACCAGCAACGTGGGGGGTACCGGGGAGCTGTTTTTT; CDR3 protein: CATSNVGGTGELFF
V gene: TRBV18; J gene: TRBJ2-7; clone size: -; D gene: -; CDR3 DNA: TGTGCCAGCTCACCCCGACAGGATTACGAGCAGTACTTC; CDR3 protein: CASSPRQDYEQYF
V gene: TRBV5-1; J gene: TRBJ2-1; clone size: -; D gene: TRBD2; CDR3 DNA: TGCGCCAGCAGCCCGGCCTCGGGAGCGGGGGAATACAATGAGCAGTTCTTC; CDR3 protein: CASSPASGAGEYNEQFF
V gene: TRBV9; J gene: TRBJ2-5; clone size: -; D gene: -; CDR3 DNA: TGTGCCAGCAGCGTGCGGACTTCCCAAGAGACCCAGTACTTC; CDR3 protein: CASSVRTSQETQYF
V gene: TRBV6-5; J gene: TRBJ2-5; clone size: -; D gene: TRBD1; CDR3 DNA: TGTGCCAGCGCAAGCGGGACAGGGACCTCGGAGACCCAGTACTTC; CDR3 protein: CASASGTGTSETQYF
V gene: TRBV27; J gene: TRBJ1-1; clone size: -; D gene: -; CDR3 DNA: TGTGCCAGCAGTTTGATTTGGGCCGAGACCCGAACGAACACTGAAGCTTTCTTT; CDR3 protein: CASSLIWAETRTNTEAFF
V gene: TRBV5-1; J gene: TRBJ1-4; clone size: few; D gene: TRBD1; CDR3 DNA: TGCGCCAGCAGCGCAGGGACAGGGTTTGAAAAACTGTTTTTT; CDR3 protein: CASSAGTGFEKLFF
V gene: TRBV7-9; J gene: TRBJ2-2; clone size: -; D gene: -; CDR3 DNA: TGTGCCAGCAGCCCCACTCCTCGGCGGTGGTACACCGGGGAGCTGTTTTTT; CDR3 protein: CASSPTPRRWYTGELFF
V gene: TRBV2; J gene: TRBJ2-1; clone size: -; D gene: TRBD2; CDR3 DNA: TGTGCCAGCACGGCACTAGCGGGGGGGTCGGGTGAGCAGTTCTTC; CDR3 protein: CASTALAGGSGEQFF
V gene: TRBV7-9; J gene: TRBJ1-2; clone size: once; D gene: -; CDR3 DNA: TGTGCCAGCAGCTCATCAGGGAGGAATGGCTACACCTTC; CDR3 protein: CASSSSGRNGYTF
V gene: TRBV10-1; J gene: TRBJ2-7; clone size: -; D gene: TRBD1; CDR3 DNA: TGCGCCAGCAGCCCGGGACAGCGTCACTACGAGCAGTACTTC; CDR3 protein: CASSPGQRHYEQYF
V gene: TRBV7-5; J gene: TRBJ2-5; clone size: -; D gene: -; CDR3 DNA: TGTGTCAGAAGCAAGGATCGGCTAGCCGAACAAGAGACCCAGTACTTC; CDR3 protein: CVRSKDRLAEQETQYF
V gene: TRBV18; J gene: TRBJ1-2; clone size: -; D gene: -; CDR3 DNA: TGTGCCAGCTCACCGTATCCTTCAGATGGCTACACCTTC; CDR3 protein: CASSPYPSDGYTF